This TCR beta chain was captured by sequencing in a study of blood T cell repertoires in COVID-19. Followed over time, Seattle patients had been enrolled while infection was active. This table comes from immunoSEQ multiplex PCR, and its TCRdb copy is limited to in-frame clones, with some not included. This table holds roughly 300,000 clones, roughly nine tenths found once. The sequence derives from a woman in her twenties or thirties with COVID-19, enrolled during active disease. The sample taken for sequencing was peripheral blood.

The CDR3 region is CAWSGASGYQETQYF. In DNA, the CDR3 is TGTGCCTGGAGTGGGGCTAGCGGGTACCAAGAGACCCAGTACTTC. The chain couples TRBV30 to TRBJ2-5; the match to TRBD2 covers 8 bases. The germline gives CDR1 GTSNPN, CDR2 SVGIG (reference sequence). This CDR3 spans 15 amino acids. V dropped 1 base and J dropped 0; count of bases not matched to a gene: 4.